Sequencing of this T cell receptor beta chain was carried out in a study of HIV-infected children after antiretroviral therapy interruption. Overall study results and limits: Naive CD4+ Gini coefficient rose by interruption end, suggesting clonal expansion. The CD45RA+ naive sort may contain some EMRA or stem memory cells.

RNA-based 3' RACE libraries used unique molecular identifiers. TCRdb reprocessed the 3' RACE reads via MiXCR and lists one record per CDR3 protein. The sample lists about 89,000 distinct CDR3 sequences; 6.9% were seen once. The germline gives CDR1 SGHTA, CDR2 FQGTGA. The length of the CDR3 is 17 residues. The V and J ends lost 5 bases and 4 bases, in that order; junction bases with no gene match: 15. Indicated treatment: PENTA 11 planned treatment interruption arm or continuous ART arm. In its sample, this clonotype was seen many times. Its antigen is unknown. The V call is TRBV7-3, the J call TRBJ1-2; TRBD1 aligns across 8 bases. The sequence came from a pool of human donors with HIV. Material: CD45RA+ CD4+ T cells from PBMCs, pooled from several time points, obtained from a donor given antiretroviral therapy, either interrupted or continuous. Subset here: naive CD4+ CD45RA+ CD45RO- T cells. CDR3 sequence: CASSPRAVTGEAYGYTF. The CDR3 DNA reads TGTGCCAGCAGCCCCAGGGCGGTGACAGGGGAGGCCTATGGCTACACCTTC.